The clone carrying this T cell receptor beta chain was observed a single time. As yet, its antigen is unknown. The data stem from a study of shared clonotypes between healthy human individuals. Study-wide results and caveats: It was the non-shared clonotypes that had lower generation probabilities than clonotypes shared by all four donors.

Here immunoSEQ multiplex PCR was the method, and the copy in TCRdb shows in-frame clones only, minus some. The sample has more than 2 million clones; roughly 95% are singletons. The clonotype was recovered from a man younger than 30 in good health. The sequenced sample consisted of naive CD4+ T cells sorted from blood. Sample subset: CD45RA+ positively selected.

For the CDR3, the DNA is TGCGCCAGCAGCCAAGATCTGGGACAGGGTCTAGTTTCTGGGGCCAACGTCCTGACTTTC. Its translation is CASSQDLGQGLVSGANVLTF. V is TRBV4-1 and J is TRBJ2-6, with 9 positions matching TRBD1. CDR1 MGHRA and CDR2 YSYEKL come from the germline V gene. V lost 0 bases and J lost 1; bases outside the gene matches: 10. The CDR3 runs to 20 residues.